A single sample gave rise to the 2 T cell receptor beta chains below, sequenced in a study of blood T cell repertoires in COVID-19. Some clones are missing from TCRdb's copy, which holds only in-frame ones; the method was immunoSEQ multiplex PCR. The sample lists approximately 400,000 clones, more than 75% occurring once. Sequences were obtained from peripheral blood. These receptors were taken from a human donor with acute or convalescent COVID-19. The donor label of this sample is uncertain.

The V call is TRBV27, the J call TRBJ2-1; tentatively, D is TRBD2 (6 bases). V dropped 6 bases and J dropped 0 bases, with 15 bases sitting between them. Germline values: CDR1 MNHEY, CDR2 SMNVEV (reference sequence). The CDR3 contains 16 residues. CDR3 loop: CASRRDFMSSYNEQFF. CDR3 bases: TGTGCCAGCAGACGGGACTTCATGAGCTCCTACAATGAGCAGTTCTTC.

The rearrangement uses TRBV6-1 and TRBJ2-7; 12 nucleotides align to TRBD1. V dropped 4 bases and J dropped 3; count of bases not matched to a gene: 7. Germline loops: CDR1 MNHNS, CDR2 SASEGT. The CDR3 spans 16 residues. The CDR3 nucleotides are TGTGCCAGCAGTGCGGCCGGGACAGGGGGCGGCTACGAGCAGTACTTC. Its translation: CASSAAGTGGGYEQYF.